One sample yielded the 20 T cell receptor beta chains listed below, sequenced in a study of T cells expressing NK-cell markers. Reanalyzing the 5' RACE reads, TCRdb keeps one entry per CDR3 protein, without DNA. Its table records roughly 450,000 distinct CDR3 sequences. Sequencing used blood T cells: a sorted CD56 or NKG2C T cell subset, CD4+ or CD8+ T cells, or bulk PBMC T cells (not recorded which). The origin of the receptors is a woman aged 45-65 years in good health.

The chain joins TRBV12-3 or TRBV12-4 to TRBJ2-4; TCRdb returns TRBD2, unconfirmable since there is no DNA. The CDR3 extends over 16 amino acids. CDR3: CASTSYSTLAKNIQYF.

V and J are TRBV29-1 and TRBJ2-5; TCRdb's D call, TRBD1, is unchecked because there is no DNA. The CDR3 is 12 residues long. CDR1 is SQVTM, CDR2 ANQGSEA, per germline. The CDR3 reads CSVQGQGRTQYF.

V and J are TRBV7-9 and TRBJ1-2; TCRdb selects TRBD1, and the lack of DNA leaves this call unchecked. The germline CDR1 and CDR2 sequences are SEHNR and FQNEAQ (reference sequence). This CDR3 has 14 amino acids. The CDR3 here is CASSALTDYYGYTF. The whole variable domain, remainder taken from reference TRBV7-9 and TRBJ1-2, is DTGVSQNPRHKITKRGQNVTFRCDPISEHNRLYWYRQTLGQGPEFLTYFQNEAQLEKSRLLSDRFSAERPKGSFSTLEIQRTEQGDSAMYLCASSALTDYYGYTFGSGTRLTVV.

The genes are TRBV7-8 and TRBJ2-1; the TRBD2 assignment by TCRdb is unverifiable without DNA. The CDR3 contains 18 residues. CDR1 is SGHVS, CDR2 FQNEAQ, per germline. This chain's CDR3 is CASSFKREDRVSYNEQFF.

V usage is TRBV5-1 and J usage is TRBJ2-1. The germline V gene encodes CDR1 SGHRS and CDR2 YFSETQ. This CDR3 has 16 residues. The CDR3: CASSLEGYRSYNEQFF.

This rearrangement joins TRBV5-1 to TRBJ1-2. The CDR3 extends over 14 amino acids. Germline values: CDR1 SGHRS, CDR2 YFSETQ. CDR3 sequence: CASARTGSSYGYTF.

The gene calls are TRBV20-1 and TRBJ2-1; TCRdb proposes TRBD2, but this gene call is untestable without DNA. The germline CDR1 and CDR2 sequences are DFQATT and SNEGSKA (reference sequence). The CDR3 spans 13 residues. This CDR3 reads CSASLGPYNEQFF.

V and J are TRBV11-2 and TRBJ2-7; the TCRdb D gene call, TRBD1, has no DNA to confirm it. Germline V lookup: CDR1 SGHAT, CDR2 FQNNGV. This CDR3 has 15 residues. CDR3 loop: CASEVRGGTWGEQYF.

The genes are TRBV14 and TRBJ2-3; the TRBD2 assignment by TCRdb is unverifiable without DNA. The CDR3 contains 19 residues. The germline V gene has CDR1 SGHDN and CDR2 FVKESK. CDR3 protein: CASSQVKLTGRVYIDTQYF. The whole variable domain, remainder taken from reference TRBV14 and TRBJ2-3, is EAGVTQFPSHSVIEKGQTVTLRCDPISGHDNLYWYRRVMGKEIKFLLHFVKESKQDESGMPNNRFLAERTGGTYSTLKVQPAELEDSGVYFCASSQVKLTGRVYIDTQYFGPGTRLTVL.

The rearrangement links TRBV5-5 to TRBJ1-5. The length of the CDR3 is 17 residues. Germline CDR1 is SGHKS and CDR2 is YYEKEE (reference sequence). CDR3 in amino acids: CASSFDPTSLSNQPQHF.

This rearrangement joins TRBV29-1 to TRBJ2-2; TCRdb selects TRBD1, and the lack of DNA leaves this call unchecked. The CDR3 length is 14 residues. Looked up from germline, CDR1 is SQVTM and CDR2 is ANQGSEA. The CDR3 loop is CSVSSAGATGELFF.

The rearrangement links TRBV5-1 to TRBJ2-1; TCRdb selects TRBD1, and the lack of DNA leaves this call unchecked. The CDR3 extends over 13 amino acids. Germline CDR1 is SGHRS and CDR2 is YFSETQ. CDR3 sequence: CASSRNRGNEQFF.

This chain joins TRBV21-1 and TRBJ2-5; TCRdb selects TRBD2, and the lack of DNA leaves this call unchecked. TRBV21-1 has pseudogene status. This CDR3 region has 12 residues. The CDR3 spells CASSSGVKTQYF.

The chain combines TRBV19 with TRBJ2-1; lacking DNA, the TRBD2 call made by TCRdb goes unchecked. The length of the CDR3 is 17 residues. Germline CDR1 and CDR2: LNHDA and SQIVND (reference sequence). CDR3 loop: CASSIAITSGSRAEQFF.

This chain links TRBV4-1 with TRBJ1-1; without DNA, the TCRdb call of TRBD1 cannot be checked. CDR1 and CDR2 from the germline V gene are MGHRA and YSYEKL. This CDR3 spans 15 amino acids. The chain's CDR3 is CASTTSGTSRNIAFF.

The CDR3 sequence is CSVGGTGMTEAFF. The chain carries TRBV29-1 and TRBJ1-1; TCRdb gives TRBD1 as the D gene, but with no DNA this cannot be confirmed. This CDR3 is built from 13 residues. CDR1 is SQVTM and CDR2 is ANQGSEA in the germline V gene.

This chain connects TRBV24-1 to TRBJ1-1; TCRdb returns TRBD1, unconfirmable since there is no DNA. The CDR3 is 14 residues long. In germline, CDR1 is KGHDR, CDR2 SFDVKD. The CDR3 sequence is CATSEPGGDTEAFF.

This chain joins TRBV7-8 and TRBJ2-3. Germline V gives CDR1 SGHVS, CDR2 FQNEAQ. This CDR3 comprises 14 residues. The CDR3 loop is CASSLVRGADTQYF.

The genes are TRBV28 and TRBJ1-5. This CDR3 comprises 13 residues. Germline-derived CDR1 and CDR2 are MDHEN and SYDVKM. The CDR3 region is CASSFSVNQPQHF.

The chain joins TRBV29-1 to TRBJ2-3; lacking DNA, the TRBD2 call made by TCRdb goes unchecked. Germline V gives CDR1 SQVTM, CDR2 ANQGSEA. The CDR3 sequence is 20 residues long. The CDR3: CSVFRTLSGGPGVGTDTQYF.